This paragraph reports one T cell receptor (beta chain). What it binds is not known. A read error may account for a junction end that differs from germline. The data stem from a study of metastatic and nonmetastatic thyroid tumors. Study context: Blood and tumor or nodule tissue repertoires from malignant and benign thyroid patients were compared. Whole-study findings and limits: Reportedly, malignant thyroid tumors had significantly higher TCR beta diversity than benign nodules, in blood and tumor.

Original methodology: A papillary thyroid cancer distant-metastasis classifier was built from CDR3 differences across clinicopathological groups. TCRdb re-analyzed the PCR reads through MiXCR. TCRdb, not the authors, supplied the V and J calls. The table lists about 92,000 clones, around 14% of them singletons. The CDR3 is 16 amino acids. Germline assignment: CDR1 MGHRA and CDR2 YSYEKL. Each patient went into thyroid surgery without having received any treatment. V is TRBV4-1 and J is TRBJ2-2; D could derive from TRBD1 or TRBD2 (5 bases each). Sequencing was performed on blood. The TCR originated in a female donor with papillary thyroid cancer or a benign thyroid nodule (not recorded which). Some clones in this sample may be carry-over from other donors' samples. CDR3 region: CASSQVDIGFAGDLFF. In nucleotides, the CDR3 is TGCGCCAGCAGCCAAGTGGACATTGGGTTCGCCGGGGATCTGTTTTTT.